These T cell receptor beta chains were read from a single sample in a study of cytomegalovirus exposure and HLA in healthy donors. Some clones are missing from TCRdb's copy, which holds only in-frame ones; the method was immunoSEQ multiplex PCR. The sample lists 330,000 or so clones, more than 80% occurring once. The specimen was PBMCs. These TCRs come from a woman in her late teens or twenties in good health and CMV-seronegative. Each CDR3 is given with its conserved first and last residue. D genes are given only for firm matches. Where a row states a size, it is once, few, many or the class of an expanded clone; other rows omit it.

-	TRBJ1-5	-	TRBV5-8	CASSLGTLDSNQPQHF	TGTGCCAGCAGCTTAGGGACACTAGATAGCAATCAGCCCCAGCATTTT
-	TRBJ2-5	-	TRBV14	CASSQILAGETQYF	TGTGCCAGCAGCCAAATACTAGCCGGCGAGACCCAGTACTTC
-	TRBJ2-1	-	TRBV4-1	CASSHFRGTVPASSYNEQFF	TGCGCCAGCAGCCACTTTCGCGGGACAGTTCCCGCCAGCTCCTACAATGAGCAGTTCTTC
-	TRBJ2-7	TRBD1	TRBV7-9	CASSPGGSYEQYF	TGTGCCAGCAGTCCAGGGGGTAGCTACGAGCAGTACTTC
-	TRBJ1-5	TRBD1	TRBV28	CASSPADRGQILISPMHF	TGTGCCAGCAGCCCCGCTGACAGGGGGCAGATACTCATCAGCCCCATGCATTTT
-	TRBJ2-1	TRBD2	TRBV2	CASRGGLAGYNEQFF	TGTGCCAGCAGGGGGGGACTAGCGGGTTACAATGAGCAGTTCTTC
once	TRBJ1-1	TRBD1	TRBV7-3	CASSVTGNENTEAFF	TGTGCCAGCAGCGTGACAGGGAATGAGAACACTGAAGCTTTCTTT
-	TRBJ2-7	TRBD1	TRBV5-5	CASSLGGQGPYEQYF	TGTGCCAGCAGCTTGGGGGGACAGGGGCCCTACGAGCAGTACTTC
-	TRBJ2-1	TRBD1	TRBV30	CAWSPPGGGNEQFF	TGTGCCTGGAGTCCCCCAGGGGGCGGGAATGAGCAGTTCTTC
-	TRBJ1-5	-	TRBV2	CASSDRLNNQPQHF	TGTGCCAGCAGTGACCGGTTAAACAATCAGCCCCAGCATTTT
-	TRBJ2-7	TRBD2	TRBV11-3	CASSLLAGEGEQYF	TGTGCCAGCAGCTTACTAGCGGGAGAGGGCGAGCAGTACTTC
-	TRBJ1-2	-	TRBV6-5	CASTTGGAANYGYTF	TGTGCCAGCACCACGGGGGGGGCAGCTAACTATGGCTACACCTTC
once	TRBJ2-1	-	TRBV2	CASSGLNEQFF	TGTGCCAGCAGTGGACTAAATGAGCAGTTCTTC
-	TRBJ2-3	TRBD2	TRBV27	CASSLLSSGTTDTQYF	TGTGCCAGCAGTTTATTGTCTAGCGGGACCACAGATACGCAGTATTTT
few	TRBJ1-1	-	TRBV7-3	CASSLVFGAREAFF	TGTGCCAGCAGCTTAGTATTTGGTGCCAGGGAAGCTTTCTTT
-	TRBJ2-1	-	TRBV15	CATAGTPLSGVNEQFF	TGTGCCACCGCGGGTACTCCTCTATCAGGTGTCAATGAGCAGTTCTTC
-	TRBJ2-3	-	TRBV25-1	CASSLYSGSTDTQYF	TGTGCCAGCAGTCTTTACAGCGGGAGCACAGATACGCAGTATTTT
-	TRBJ1-2	-	TRBV11-2	CASSLGGANYGYTF	TGTGCCAGCAGCCTGGGAGGGGCCAACTATGGCTACACCTTC
-	TRBJ1-5	-	TRBV5-4	CASSLDGQTSNQPQHF	TGTGCCAGCAGCTTGGACGGACAGACAAGCAATCAGCCCCAGCATTTT
-	TRBJ2-1	TRBD2	TRBV7-8	CASSLGQGLAYNEQFF	TGTGCCAGCAGCTTAGGCCAGGGACTAGCGTACAATGAGCAGTTCTTC
-	TRBJ2-7	TRBD2	TRBV10-3	CAIGLAGGGEQYF	TGTGCCATCGGCCTAGCGGGGGGAGGCGAGCAGTACTTC
-	TRBJ1-1	-	TRBV6-6	CASSYVGGEAEAFF	TGTGCCAGCAGTTACGTTGGGGGGGAGGCTGAAGCTTTCTTT
-	TRBJ2-1	TRBD2	TRBV28	CASSQALGLAGYNEQFF	TGTGCCAGCAGTCAGGCTTTGGGACTAGCGGGATACAATGAGCAGTTCTTC
-	TRBJ2-6	TRBD1	TRBV2	CASSEPGTGTGANVLTF	TGTGCCAGCAGTGAACCCGGGACAGGGACTGGGGCCAACGTCCTGACTTTC
-	TRBJ2-5	TRBD2	TRBV4-1	CASSRPTSDQETQYF	TGCGCCAGCAGCCGCCCAACTAGCGACCAAGAGACCCAGTACTTC
-	TRBJ1-1	-	TRBV5-6	CASSSGGIEAFF	TGTGCCAGCAGCTCCGGGGGGATTGAAGCTTTCTTT
-	TRBJ2-6	-	TRBV2	CASSDPTAGANVLTF	TGTGCCAGCAGTGATCCGACAGCTGGGGCCAACGTCCTGACTTTC
-	TRBJ2-7	TRBD2	TRBV15	CATSKVAGGPPYEQYF	TGTGCCACCAGCAAAGTAGCGGGAGGGCCTCCCTACGAGCAGTACTTC
-	TRBJ2-7	-	TRBV6-6	CASSYPPGGNYEQYF	TGTGCCAGCAGTTACCCGCCGGGCGGGAACTACGAGCAGTACTTC
-	TRBJ2-2	-	TRBV27	CASSSGYTGELFF	TGTGCCAGCAGTTCAGGGTACACCGGGGAGCTGTTTTTT
-	TRBJ2-7	-	TRBV4-2	CASSLLGAGASYEQYF	TGTGCCAGCAGCCTCCTAGGGGCGGGGGCCTCCTACGAGCAGTACTTC
-	TRBJ1-1	-	TRBV5-1	CASSLAGRENTEAFF	TGCGCCAGCAGCTTGGCAGGCAGGGAGAACACTGAAGCTTTCTTT
-	TRBJ2-2	-	TRBV7-6	CASSPRPGELFF	TGTGCCAGCAGCCCGCGCCCCGGGGAGCTGTTTTTT
-	TRBJ2-7	-	TRBV7-9	CASSSDGGVTYEQYF	TGTGCCAGCAGTTCCGACGGAGGCGTTACCTACGAGCAGTACTTC
-	TRBJ2-7	-	TRBV28	CASSLRRDAPTYEQYF	TGTGCCAGCAGTTTAAGGCGGGACGCCCCGACCTACGAGCAGTACTTC
-	TRBJ2-5	TRBD1	TRBV7-9	CASGTGGETQYF	TGTGCCAGCGGAACAGGGGGCGAGACCCAGTACTTC
few	TRBJ1-3	-	TRBV10-3	CATQSMEDTIYF	TGTGCCACCCAGAGTATGGAGGACACCATATATTTT
once	TRBJ2-3	-	TRBV9	CASSERAGIASTDTQYF	TGTGCCAGCAGCGAGAGGGCGGGAATAGCTAGCACAGATACGCAGTATTTT
-	TRBJ2-5	TRBD1	TRBV7-3	CASSPGQGARETQYF	TGTGCCAGCAGCCCCGGACAGGGGGCTAGGGAGACCCAGTACTTC
-	TRBJ2-7	-	TRBV7-2	CASSFAGGYEQYF	TGTGCCAGCAGCTTCGCCGGAGGCTACGAGCAGTACTTC
-	TRBJ1-5	-	TRBV28	CASSFWRVHSNQPQHF	TGTGCCAGCAGTTTCTGGAGGGTTCATAGCAATCAGCCCCAGCATTTT
-	TRBJ1-2	-	TRBV30	CACSPQGTYGYTF	TGTGCCTGCTCGCCACAGGGCACCTATGGCTACACCTTC
-	TRBJ2-7	-	TRBV28	CASIPGGGAGREQYF	TGTGCCAGCATCCCCGGTGGGGGGGCCGGGCGCGAGCAGTACTTC
-	TRBJ2-3	TRBD2	TRBV6-5	CASSGLAGTADTQYF	TGTGCCAGCAGCGGACTAGCGGGAACCGCAGATACGCAGTATTTT
-	TRBJ1-4	-	TRBV14	CASSYILCPEFSGEKLFF	TGTGCCAGCAGCTACATCTTATGCCCGGAATTCAGCGGCGAAAAACTGTTTTTT
-	TRBJ2-7	-	TRBV5-1	CASSLGGGSYEQYF	TGCGCCAGCAGCTTGGGAGGGGGCTCCTACGAGCAGTACTTC
-	TRBJ2-1	-	TRBV5-4	CASSLVSNEQFF	TGTGCCAGCAGCTTGGTCAGCAATGAGCAGTTCTTC
-	TRBJ2-7	TRBD2	TRBV4-1	CASSQEPGLAVYEQYF	TGCGCCAGCAGCCAGGAACCGGGACTAGCGGTCTACGAGCAGTACTTC
-	TRBJ2-2	TRBD2	TRBV10-3	CAISPWASGTVDTGELFF	TGTGCCATCAGTCCCTGGGCTAGCGGGACTGTCGACACCGGGGAGCTGTTTTTT
-	TRBJ1-1	-	TRBV6-6	CALGTEAFF	TGTGCCTTAGGGACAGAAGCTTTCTTT
-	TRBJ2-2	TRBD2	TRBV29-1	CSVPAGDGELFF	TGCAGCGTGCCGGCGGGGGACGGGGAGCTGTTTTTT
-	TRBJ2-1	TRBD2	TRBV29-1	CSARGLAGVSEQFF	TGCAGCGCACGTGGACTAGCGGGAGTCAGTGAGCAGTTCTTC
few	TRBJ2-3	TRBD1	TRBV5-1	CASSPGTGGTDTQYF	TGCGCCAGCAGCCCCGGGACAGGGGGCACAGATACGCAGTATTTT
-	TRBJ1-5	-	TRBV6-5	CASRRQGNNQPQHF	TGTGCCAGCAGACGCCAGGGGAACAATCAGCCCCAGCATTTT
-	TRBJ1-5	-	TRBV7-6	CASSPREGQPQHF	TGTGCCAGCAGCCCAAGAGAGGGTCAGCCCCAGCATTTT
-	TRBJ2-5	-	TRBV11-2	CASSSQAPTGRTQYF	TGTGCCAGCAGCTCTCAGGCCCCCACGGGGAGGACCCAGTACTTC
-	TRBJ2-7	TRBD1	TRBV11-1	CASSASGQGAGEQYF	TGTGCCAGCAGCGCTTCGGGACAGGGGGCAGGGGAGCAGTACTTC
-	TRBJ2-2	TRBD1	TRBV28	CASTQDRGNTGELFF	TGTGCCAGCACTCAAGACAGGGGCAACACCGGGGAGCTGTTTTTT
-	TRBJ2-7	-	TRBV4-3	CASSQVGGSYEQYF	TGCGCCAGCAGCCAAGTTGGCGGCTCCTACGAGCAGTACTTC
-	TRBJ2-7	TRBD2	TRBV13	CASSSRLAGTYEQYF	TGTGCCAGCAGCTCCCGACTAGCGGGAACCTACGAGCAGTACTTC